What follows are 25 T cell receptor beta chains derived from one specimen sequenced in a study of cytomegalovirus exposure and HLA in healthy donors. Amplification used 60 Vbeta primers and 13 Jbeta primers. Profiled with immunoSEQ multiplex PCR; TCRdb holds only in-frame clones, not every one. The repertoire holds 90,000 to 140,000 clones, with about three quarters as singletons. The sample consisted of PBMCs. All receptors derive from a male donor in good health and CMV-seronegative.

This clone turned up a few times. The chain couples TRBV7-3 to TRBJ2-5; 10 bases line up with TRBD1. The CDR3 sequence is 14 residues long. Germline CDR1 and CDR2: SGHTA and FQGTGA. Trimming removed 5 bases from V and 7 bases from J; junction bases left unmatched: 7. The CDR3 spells CASSPDRGRGTQYF. CDR3 bases: TGTGCCAGCAGCCCCGACAGGGGGCGAGGGACCCAGTACTTC.

The gene calls are TRBV5-6 and TRBJ1-2; 7 nucleotides agree with TRBD1. The CDR3 is 13 residues long. Germline lookup yields CDR1 SGHDT and CDR2 YYEEEE. After removal of 0 bases from V and 6 bases from J, the junction contained 2 bases not matched to a gene. The CDR3 sequence: CASSLGQGDGYTF. The CDR3 DNA reads TGTGCCAGCAGCTTGGGGCAGGGGGATGGCTACACCTTC.

The V call is TRBV28, the J call TRBJ2-1, with 7 bases matching TRBD2. The CDR3 totals 14 residues. Losses at the gene ends were 6 bases for V and 8 bases for J; bases not matched to a gene: 10. Germline CDR1 and CDR2: MDHEN and SYDVKM. The CDR3 loop reads CASRAQGGRDEQFF. The CDR3 DNA sequence: TGTGCCAGCAGGGCCCAGGGTGGGAGGGATGAGCAGTTCTTC.

J is TRBJ1-5 and V is TRBV4-1; D may be TRBD1 (5 bases). The CDR3 extends over 15 amino acids. Germline V gives CDR1 MGHRA, CDR2 YSYEKL. The V end was cut by 0 bases, the J end by 6 bases, with 12 bases between. DNA for the CDR3: TGCGCCAGCAGCCAAGATTCGACGGGGGGTCAGCCCCAGCATTTT. This translates into CASSQDSTGGQPQHF.

The chain has TRBV19 and TRBJ2-7; 7 bases are shared with TRBD1. The CDR3 spans 13 residues. V was clipped by 4 bases and J by 6 bases; unmatched bases: 6. Per germline, CDR1 LNHDA and CDR2 SQIVND (reference sequence). Here the CDR3 reads CASSTTGQIEQYF. Written as DNA, the CDR3 is TGTGCCAGTAGTACGACAGGGCAAATCGAGCAGTACTTC.

This chain uses TRBV29-1 with TRBJ2-7, with D possibly being TRBD1 (6 bases). The V end was cut by 4 bases, the J end by 4 bases, with 20 bases between. The germline gives CDR1 SQVTM, CDR2 ANQGSEA. The CDR3 extends over 15 amino acids. CDR3: CSVGGTPTKGYEQYF. For the CDR3, the DNA is TGCAGCGTTGGTGGGACACCAACTAAAGGGTACGAGCAGTACTTC.

The chain joins TRBV4-2 to TRBJ1-2; perhaps TRBD1 as D (6 bases). The V end lost 4 bases, the J end lost 0 bases, and 12 bases lay between the germline ends. The V gene's germline CDR1 is LGHNA and CDR2 YNFKEQ. This CDR3 is built from 15 residues. The CDR3 loop is CASSPQGSTNYGYTF. CDR3 DNA sequence: TGTGCCAGCAGCCCCCAGGGGAGTACTAACTATGGCTACACCTTC.

The rearrangement uses TRBV19 and TRBJ1-1; D ambiguous. In germline, CDR1 is LNHDA, CDR2 SQIVND (reference sequence). CDR3 size: 16 residues. Trimming shortened V by 6 bases and J by 2 bases, and 19 bases separated the two germline ends. The CDR3 protein is CASSPAGSRANTEAFF. The CDR3 nucleotides are TGTGCCAGTAGCCCTGCCGGGAGTCGCGCCAACACTGAAGCTTTCTTT.

This clone was seen a single time. The chain combines TRBV7-2 with TRBJ1-2; 8 bases are shared with TRBD1. This CDR3 spans 13 amino acids. V trimming: 3 bases; J trimming: 7 bases; junction bases outside the gene matches: 4. Germline V gene lookup returns CDR1 SGHTA and CDR2 FQGNSA. The CDR3 DNA follows: TGTGCCAGCAGCTTGCAGGGGGCACGTGGCTACACCTTC. Protein: CASSLQGARGYTF.

The genes are TRBV6-6 and TRBJ2-7, with TRBD1 matching 8 bases. The V gene's germline CDR1 is MNHNY and CDR2 SVGAGI (reference sequence). The CDR3 length is 15 residues. Unmatched junction bases numbered 10, after V lost 6 bases and J lost 3 bases. CDR3 sequence reads: CASRTLTGQGYEQYF. In nucleotides, the CDR3 is TGTGCCAGCAGAACCCTCACTGGACAGGGCTACGAGCAGTACTTC.

The chain links TRBV7-2 to TRBJ1-2, with D possibly being TRBD1 (6 bases). Trimming took 6 bases from V and 3 from J, leaving 11 bases between them. Per the germline V gene, CDR1 is SGHTA and CDR2 is FQGNSA. The CDR3 contains 13 residues. The CDR3 region is CASSRQADYGYTF. The CDR3 nucleotides read TGTGCCAGCAGTAGACAGGCGGACTATGGCTACACCTTC.

V usage is TRBV7-2 and J usage is TRBJ1-4; D unresolved. This CDR3 comprises 15 residues. CDR1 and CDR2 (germline): SGHTA, FQGNSA. V was cut by 1 base and J by 0 bases, with 6 bases left in between. The CDR3 DNA is TGTGCCAGCAGCTTAGACAGAGCAACTAATGAAAAACTGTTTTTT. Amino acid sequence: CASSLDRATNEKLFF.

The rearrangement uses TRBV4-1 and TRBJ2-3, with 9 bases matching TRBD2. CDR1 is MGHRA, CDR2 YSYEKL, per germline. The CDR3 sequence is 16 residues long. J lost 2 bases, V lost 4 bases, and 7 bases had no gene match. The CDR3: CASSPQLAGITDTQYF. In nucleotides, the CDR3 is TGCGCCAGCAGCCCTCAGCTAGCGGGAATCACAGATACGCAGTATTTT.

The chain employs TRBV6-5 and TRBJ2-7, with TRBD2 as a possible D gene (6 bases). CDR3 length: 14 amino acids. V was cut by 5 bases and J by 5 bases, with 16 bases left in between. Germline V gene sequence: CDR1 MNHEY, CDR2 SVGAGI. The CDR3 loop is CASSPTSGVDEQYF. The CDR3, as DNA: TGTGCCAGCAGTCCTACCTCGGGGGTAGACGAGCAGTACTTC.

This rearrangement joins TRBV18 to TRBJ1-2, with TRBD1 matching 11 bases. The V and J ends lost 0 bases and 7 bases, in that order; junction bases with no gene match: 1. The CDR3 consists of 14 residues. In germline, CDR1 is KGHSH, CDR2 LQKENI. Written as DNA, the CDR3 is TGTGCCAGCTCACCACCGGACAGGGGGCTTGGCTACACCTTC. This gives the protein CASSPPDRGLGYTF. Full variable domain (outside the CDR3, taken from reference TRBV18 and TRBJ1-2): NAGVMQNPRHLVRRRGQEARLRCSPMKGHSHVYWYRQLPEEGLKFMVYLQKENIIDESGMPKERFSAEFPKEGPSILRIQQVVRGDSAAYFCASSPPDRGLGYTFGSGTRLTVV.

This chain connects TRBV18 to TRBJ1-1, with 7 bases fitting TRBD1. Germline values: CDR1 KGHSH, CDR2 LQKENI. Trimming removed 6 bases from V and 7 bases from J; junction bases left unmatched: 11. This CDR3 is 14 amino acids long. CDR3 region: CASSADRDGIEAFF. CDR3 DNA: TGTGCCAGCTCCGCAGACAGGGATGGAATTGAAGCTTTCTTT.

The rearrangement uses TRBV2 and TRBJ2-7; TRBD1 agrees at 10 bases. V was pared by 0 bases and J by 7 bases, with 9 bases of the junction left unmatched. The CDR3 sequence is 16 residues long. Germline V gives CDR1 SNHLY, CDR2 FYNNEI. CDR3 region: CASSEAGTGATREQYF. The CDR3 nucleotides read TGTGCCAGCAGTGAAGCCGGGACAGGGGCTACCCGGGAGCAGTACTTC.

The rearrangement links TRBV25-1 to TRBJ2-2; 8 bases are shared with TRBD1. Trimming removed 5 bases from V and 0 bases from J; junction bases left unmatched: 11. This CDR3 spans 18 amino acids. The germline gives CDR1 MGHDK, CDR2 SYGVNS. CDR3 region: CASSPHWGQDANTGELFF. CDR3 in DNA: TGTGCCAGCAGTCCCCACTGGGGACAGGATGCGAACACCGGGGAGCTGTTTTTT.

The chain is built from TRBV5-1 and TRBJ2-7; 7 bases agree with TRBD1. Germline CDR1 SGHRS, CDR2 YFSETQ. CDR3 length equals 15 residues. Trimming took 4 bases from V and 1 from J; bases not matched to a gene: 8. CDR3 DNA: TGCGCCAGCAGCCCGGCGACAGGGAAGTCCTACGAGCAGTACTTC. The encoded protein is CASSPATGKSYEQYF. Together with reference TRBV5-1 and TRBJ2-7, the CDR3 gives the full variable domain: KAGVTQTPRYLIKTRGQQVTLSCSPISGHRSVSWYQQTPGQGLQFLFEYFSETQRNKGNFPGRFSGRQFSNSRSEMNVSTLELGDSALYLCASSPATGKSYEQYFGPGTRLTVT.

The genes are TRBV7-8 and TRBJ2-1, with 7 bases fitting TRBD1. V lost 3 bases, J lost 5 bases, and 7 bases stayed unmatched. This CDR3 comprises 15 residues. Germline CDR1 and CDR2: SGHVS and FQNEAQ. The CDR3 loop reads CASSLTGTNHNEQFF. CDR3 sequence (DNA): TGTGCCAGCAGCTTGACAGGGACCAACCACAATGAGCAGTTCTTC.

V usage is TRBV9 and J usage is TRBJ2-5; the D gene is possibly TRBD1 (5 bases). The germline V and J ends were trimmed by 0 bases and 5 bases, with 14 bases remaining between them. The length of the CDR3 is 15 residues. Germline values: CDR1 SGDLS, CDR2 YYNGEE. Written as DNA, the CDR3 is TGTGCCAGCAGCGTAGAGGCCACAGGTGGGGAGACCCAGTACTTC. Protein product: CASSVEATGGETQYF. The full variable domain, its missing parts supplied by reference TRBV9 and TRBJ2-5, is DSGVTQTPKHLITATGQRVTLRCSPRSGDLSVYWYQQSLDQGLQFLIQYYNGEERAKGNILERFSAQQFPDLHSELNLSSLELGDSALYFCASSVEATGGETQYFGPGTRLLVL.

The V gene is TRBV11-2, the J gene TRBJ2-7; perhaps TRBD1 as D (6 bases). V was trimmed by 5 bases and J by 7 bases, leaving 12 bases between them. The CDR3 loop spans 12 amino acids. Germline-derived CDR1 and CDR2 are SGHAT and FQNNGV. The CDR3 loop reads CASSAWTVEQYF. CDR3 in DNA: TGTGCCAGCAGCGCTTGGACAGTTGAGCAGTACTTC.

CDR3 sequence reads: CASSLTGGPFDEQYF. CDR3 coding DNA: TGTGCCAGTAGTCTGACAGGGGGCCCCTTTGACGAGCAGTACTTC. The chain has TRBV19 and TRBJ2-7; 10 bases map to TRBD1. V dropped 5 bases and J dropped 5; count of bases not matched to a gene: 9. There are 15 residues in the CDR3. The germline V gene has CDR1 LNHDA and CDR2 SQIVND (reference sequence).

The chain joins TRBV7-2 to TRBJ2-7, with D perhaps TRBD1 (6 bases). The germline V gene has CDR1 SGHTA and CDR2 FQGNSA. Trimming took off 5 bases at V and 3 bases at J, with 8 bases between the two ends. The CDR3 is made up of 12 amino acids. The chain's CDR3 is CASSRDNYEQYF. CDR3 sequence (DNA): TGTGCCAGCAGCCGGGACAACTACGAGCAGTACTTC. Looking up the rest from reference TRBV7-2 and TRBJ2-7 gives the full variable domain: GAGVSQSPSNKVTEKGKDVELRCDPISGHTALYWYRQSLGQGLEFLIYFQGNSAPDKSGLPSDRFSAERTGGSVSTLTIQRTQQEDSAVYLCASSRDNYEQYFGPGTRLTVT.

This rearrangement joins TRBV28 to TRBJ2-1, with 7 bases fitting TRBD1. V dropped 2 bases and J dropped 3; count of bases not matched to a gene: 7. The germline V gene encodes CDR1 MDHEN and CDR2 SYDVKM. CDR3 size: 16 residues. The CDR3 DNA is TGTGCCAGCAGTTTAGGGGGACAGACTTTCTACAATGAGCAGTTCTTC. Its translation is CASSLGGQTFYNEQFF.